Shown below are 14 T cell receptor beta chains from a single sample sequenced in a study of T-cell reconstitution after alpha-beta-depleted transplantation in children. Construction of the TCRbeta library involved unique molecular identifiers. Using its own MiXCR run on the PCR reads, TCRdb lists one record per CDR3 protein. The sample lists almost 500,000 distinct CDR3 sequences, about an eighth occurring once. Material: PBMCs from the stem cell graft donor, obtained from the stem cell graft. These receptors originate from a human donor who donated a stem cell graft to a child with combined immunodeficiency.

The table lists this clonotype with many counts. This chain uses TRBV7-2 with TRBJ2-3; D uncertain. V lost 6 bases to trimming and J lost 1 base, with 8 bases between them. This CDR3 comprises 13 residues. CDR1 and CDR2 (germline): SGHTA, FQGNSA. The CDR3 protein is CASSLMGTDTQYF. The CDR3 coding sequence is TGTGCCAGCAGTTTAATGGGCACAGATACGCAGTATTTT. The entire variable domain, with the rest obtained from reference TRBV7-2 and TRBJ2-3, is as follows: GAGVSQSPSNKVTEKGKDVELRCDPISGHTALYWYRQSLGQGLEFLIYFQGNSAPDKSGLPSDRFSAERTGGSVSTLTIQRTQQEDSAVYLCASSLMGTDTQYFGPGTRLTVL.

This clonotype turned up a few times. The CDR3 sequence: CSARDGGRAYNEQFF. CDR3 DNA: TGCAGTGCTAGAGATGGCGGGAGAGCTTACAATGAGCAGTTCTTC. The J gene is TRBJ2-1, the V gene TRBV20-1; 7 bases fit TRBD2. From germline, CDR1 is DFQATT and CDR2 SNEGSKA (reference sequence). The CDR3 is made up of 15 amino acids. V trimming: 0 bases; J trimming: 4 bases; junction bases outside the gene matches: 6.

This clonotype was found many times. V is TRBV20-1 and J is TRBJ1-5; D remains unclear. The germline gives CDR1 DFQATT, CDR2 SNEGSKA (reference sequence). Trimming left V 0 bases short and J 6 bases short, with 9 bases between. There are 13 residues in the CDR3. The CDR3 region is CSARDREVQPQHF. CDR3 sequence (DNA): TGCAGTGCTAGAGATCGGGAGGTTCAGCCCCAGCATTTT.

The gene calls are TRBV6-5 and TRBJ2-2, with 8 positions matching TRBD1. Per germline, CDR1 MNHEY and CDR2 SVGAGI. Trimming removed 2 bases from V and 6 bases from J; junction bases left unmatched: 5. The CDR3 spans 15 residues. CDR3 in DNA: TGTGCCAGCAGTTACGGCAGGGGGCTCGCCGGGGAGCTGTTTTTT. Protein: CASSYGRGLAGELFF.

This clonotype was seen a handful of times. The V gene is TRBV6-2 or TRBV6-3, the J gene TRBJ2-3; D might be TRBD2 (5 bases). The germline V gene encodes CDR1 MNHEY and CDR2 SVGEGT. The CDR3 contains 15 residues. Trimming cost V 8 bases and J 2 bases, with 17 bases left between them. CDR3 sequence: CASSGSPSNTDTQYF. The CDR3 nucleotides are TGTGCCAGCTCGGGGTCCCCGTCAAACACAGATACGCAGTATTTT.

This clonotype occurred many times. J is TRBJ1-1 and V is TRBV27, with D perhaps matching TRBD1 (6 bases). V shed 3 bases and J shed 1 base, with 15 bases lying between them. The length of the CDR3 is 16 residues. The germline gives CDR1 MNHEY, CDR2 SMNVEV (reference sequence). The CDR3 region is CASSFGQWRGNTEAFF. The DNA for the CDR3 is TGTGCCAGCAGTTTCGGACAGTGGAGAGGGAACACTGAAGCTTTCTTT.

This clonotype was recorded a few times. In DNA form, the CDR3 reads TGTGCCAGCAGTTTGGGGGCTTCCCGGGGGAACATTCAGTACTTC. It encodes CASSLGASRGNIQYF. The chain joins TRBV6-5 to TRBJ2-4; D tentatively fits TRBD1 or TRBD2 (6 bases each). The CDR3 is 15 residues long. V was clipped by 4 bases and J by 7 bases, with 17 bases between them. Germline CDR1 MNHEY, CDR2 SVGAGI.

In this sample, this clonotype turned up a few times. This chain uses TRBV12-3 or TRBV12-4 with TRBJ2-7, with D possibly matching TRBD2 (6 bases). V lost 0 bases, J lost 2 bases, and 11 bases lay in between. The CDR3 is 15 amino acids. The CDR3 coding sequence is TGTGCCAGCAGTTTAGCCGGCGGGGCCCCCTACGAGCAGTACTTC. Translated, it gives CASSLAGGAPYEQYF.

The chain uses TRBV28 and TRBJ2-1; D may correspond to TRBD1 or TRBD2 (8 bases each). This CDR3 comprises 17 residues. Germline CDR1 is MDHEN and CDR2 is SYDVKM. The ends were cut back, 6 bases at V and 0 bases at J, with 18 bases in the middle. The CDR3 is CASSPRQGTSSYNEQFF. The DNA for the CDR3 is TGTGCCAGCAGCCCAAGACAGGGGACTAGCTCCTACAATGAGCAGTTCTTC.

The J gene is TRBJ1-4, the V gene TRBV30; 10 bases fit TRBD1. Trimming at V came to 4 bases and at J to 8 bases, leaving 4 bases not matched to a gene. The germline CDR1 and CDR2 sequences are GTSNPN and SVGIG (reference sequence). The CDR3 runs 13 residues. CDR3 protein: CAWMGDRGEKLFF. The CDR3 DNA reads TGTGCCTGGATGGGGGACAGGGGCGAAAAACTGTTTTTT.

This clonotype turned up a few times. V is TRBV12-3 or TRBV12-4 and J is TRBJ2-5; D may match TRBD1 or TRBD2 (5 bases each). V was shortened by 6 bases and J by 2 bases, with 16 bases between the two germline ends. CDR3 length: 15 amino acids. The CDR3: CASRGTTSQQETQYF. CDR3 nucleotides: TGTGCCAGCAGGGGGACGACAAGCCAACAAGAGACCCAGTACTTC.

V usage is TRBV12-3 or TRBV12-4 and J usage is TRBJ1-1; 9 bases agree with TRBD1. V lost 5 bases and J lost 5; bases outside the gene matches: 12. The CDR3 is 16 amino acids. The CDR3 sequence: CASSLHGGQGRTEAFF. The CDR3 nucleotides read TGTGCCAGCAGTCTCCATGGCGGACAGGGGAGGACTGAAGCTTTCTTT.

The J gene is TRBJ2-7, the V gene TRBV10-3; TRBD1 agrees at 12 bases. Germline V gene lookup returns CDR1 ENHRY and CDR2 SYGVKD. The CDR3 loop spans 14 amino acids. The J segment lost 6 bases and the V segment lost 2 bases, leaving 2 bases of the junction unmatched. The CDR3 loop reads CAISEGTGGGEQYF. In DNA form, the CDR3 reads TGTGCCATCAGTGAGGGGACAGGGGGCGGCGAGCAGTACTTC.

Written as DNA, the CDR3 is TGTGCCAGCACCCCCCGGGACAGAACGGGGGAGCAGTACTTC. Encoded protein: CASTPRDRTGEQYF. This chain joins TRBV3-1 and TRBJ2-7, with 7 bases aligning to TRBD1. V shed 7 bases and J 7 bases; nucleotides not matched to a gene: 13. CDR1 is LGHDT and CDR2 is YNNKEL in the germline V gene (reference sequence). The CDR3 has 14 amino acids.